These 18 T cell receptor beta chains were all obtained from the same sample, sequenced in a study of OX40 agonist ivuxolimab in advanced cancers. Measured with immunoSEQ multiplex PCR; TCRdb has only the in-frame clones, and not every one. The table records roughly 23,000 clones, approximately 77% of them present only once. The material was CD4+ or CD8+ T cells sorted from blood, obtained in a trial of the OX40 agonist ivuxolimab. These receptors were collected from an adult with an advanced solid tumor such as melanoma, head and neck, liver or kidney cancer.

The chain uses TRBV19 and TRBJ2-7; 8 bases line up with TRBD2. The CDR3 is made up of 14 amino acids. Trimming removed 9 bases from V and 0 bases from J; junction bases left unmatched: 7. Germline loops: CDR1 LNHDA, CDR2 SQIVND (reference sequence). The CDR3 here is CASKLAVSSYEQYF. The CDR3 DNA reads as TGTGCCAGCAAACTAGCGGTTAGCTCCTACGAGCAGTACTTC.

The chain couples TRBV9 to TRBJ1-4, with a possible D match to TRBD1 (6 bases). Between the trimmed V and J ends, which lost 3 bases and 5 bases, there was a span of 8 bases. The CDR3 has 13 amino acids. Germline CDR1 is SGDLS and CDR2 is YYNGEE. The CDR3 DNA is TGTGCCAGCAGCGCCGGACAGAATGAAAAACTGTTTTTT. It encodes CASSAGQNEKLFF.

The rearrangement uses TRBV11-2 and TRBJ2-1, with 13 bases fitting TRBD2. The CDR3 is 16 amino acids. The V and J ends lost 5 bases and 7 bases, in that order; junction bases with no gene match: 8. Germline CDR1 SGHAT, CDR2 FQNNGV. The CDR3 DNA sequence: TGTGCCAGCAGCACACTAGCGGGAGGGGCTTTAAATGAGCAGTTCTTC. Its protein is CASSTLAGGALNEQFF.

As DNA, the CDR3 is TGCGCCAGCAGCCTATGGGACAGGGGAGGCACTGAAGCTTTCTTT. The encoded protein is CASSLWDRGGTEAFF. This rearrangement joins TRBV5-1 to TRBJ1-1; 10 nucleotides align to TRBD1. The CDR3 length is 15 residues. The germline V gene has CDR1 SGHRS and CDR2 YFSETQ. V trimming: 4 bases; J trimming: 4 bases; junction bases outside the gene matches: 7.

The chain joins TRBV10-3 to TRBJ2-7; TRBD1 might be the D (5 bases). Germline V gives CDR1 ENHRY, CDR2 SYGVKD. With 10 bases removed from V and 6 bases from J, the gap between germline ends came to 16 bases. The CDR3 consists of 12 residues. The CDR3 DNA is TGTGCCACCTCCCGAGGACAACCCGAGCAGTACTTC. Translated: CATSRGQPEQYF.

This sequence joins TRBV6-5 and TRBJ2-1; the D is unclear. Deletions cut 0 bases from V and 7 bases from J, with 10 bases between. The CDR3 has 14 residues. The germline gives CDR1 MNHEY, CDR2 SVGAGI. The CDR3 sequence is CASSYSVQSNEQFF. CDR3 sequence (DNA): TGTGCCAGCAGTTACTCGGTCCAGTCTAATGAGCAGTTCTTC.

The V call is TRBV5-5, the J call TRBJ2-7, with D maybe TRBD1 (6 bases). The CDR3 is 17 residues long. Trimming cost V 1 base and J 0 bases, with 17 bases left between them. Germline CDR1 is SGHKS and CDR2 is YYEKEE (reference sequence). The CDR3 region is CASSLNRALTSSYEQYF. The CDR3 DNA follows: TGTGCCAGCAGCTTGAACAGGGCCCTGACAAGCTCCTACGAGCAGTACTTC.

In its sample, this clone was seen a few times. This chain joins TRBV7-9 and TRBJ2-1, with 9 nucleotides matching TRBD1. CDR3 length equals 14 residues. Trimming cost V 11 bases and J 7 bases; bases outside gene matches: 12. The germline gives CDR1 SEHNR, CDR2 FQNEAQ (reference sequence). CDR3 nucleotides: TGTGCCTGGGAGTGGGGACAGGGATTAAATGAGCAGTTCTTC. Amino acids: CAWEWGQGLNEQFF.

The rearrangement uses TRBV7-9 and TRBJ2-1, with TRBD1 identical over 12 bases. Germline lookup yields CDR1 SEHNR and CDR2 FQNEAQ (reference sequence). With V trimmed by 8 bases and J by 10 bases, 12 bases remained unmatched. This CDR3 has 15 amino acids. CDR3 amino acids: CASLSGDRGRREQFF. The CDR3 DNA reads TGTGCCAGCCTAAGTGGGGACAGGGGGCGCAGGGAGCAGTTCTTC.

This chain uses TRBV6-5 with TRBJ1-1; the D is unclear. The CDR3 length is 15 residues. In germline, CDR1 is MNHEY, CDR2 SVGAGI. V lost 6 bases, J lost 1 base, and 15 bases lay in between. The chain's CDR3 is CASSQPSGSNTEAFF. CDR3 coding DNA: TGTGCCAGCAGCCAGCCCTCGGGGTCGAACACTGAAGCTTTCTTT.

The V gene is TRBV7-2, the J gene TRBJ2-7, with unresolved D. Germline CDR1 reads SGHTA; CDR2 reads FQGNSA. V lost 4 bases, J lost 2 bases, and 12 bases lay in between. The CDR3 loop spans 14 amino acids. The CDR3 region has the DNA TGTGCCAGCAGCTCTAGAGGCAGTACCTACGAGCAGTACTTC. Translation gives CASSSRGSTYEQYF.

CDR3 bases: TGTGCCAGCAGCCTCCCCACGCGTCCCGCTAATGAGCAGTTCTTC. It is translated as CASSLPTRPANEQFF. The chain joins TRBV7-8 to TRBJ2-1, with D unclear. Germline-derived CDR1 and CDR2 are SGHVS and FQNEAQ. This CDR3 is 15 amino acids long. V was clipped by 5 bases and J by 7 bases, with 18 bases between them.

This clone was observed a few times. This sequence joins TRBV19 and TRBJ1-5, with 7 nucleotides matching TRBD1. Germline V lookup: CDR1 LNHDA, CDR2 SQIVND (reference sequence). The CDR3 loop spans 17 amino acids. With V trimmed by 5 bases and J by 3 bases, 13 bases remained unmatched. The CDR3 DNA follows: TGTGCCAGTAGTGAGGGGGCGCGGAGGAGAGCCAATCAGCCCCAGCATTTT. Its protein product is CASSEGARRRANQPQHF.

The chain recombines TRBV28 with TRBJ2-1, with TRBD1 matching over 10 bases. This CDR3 region has 15 residues. Trimming took 5 bases from V and 7 from J; bases not matched to a gene: 8. The germline V gene encodes CDR1 MDHEN and CDR2 SYDVKM. CDR3 in DNA: TGTGCCAGCAGTCCCCGGGACAGGGGAAGGAATGAGCAGTTCTTC. Its protein product is CASSPRDRGRNEQFF.

The chain is built from TRBV7-2 and TRBJ2-1; the D call may be TRBD1 or TRBD2 (6 bases each). Germline CDR1 reads SGHTA; CDR2 reads FQGNSA. V lost 4 bases and J 8 bases, leaving 18 bases between the germline ends. The CDR3 totals 15 residues. CDR3 bases: TGTGCCAGCAGCTCCTGGGGGGCCCCCGGCGATGAGCAGTTCTTC. It translates to CASSSWGAPGDEQFF.

This clone came up a few times. The chain combines TRBV7-2 with TRBJ2-7; 12 bases match TRBD2. There are 13 residues in the CDR3. From germline, CDR1 is SGHTA and CDR2 FQGNSA. V was clipped by 8 bases and J by 7 bases; unmatched bases: 6. The CDR3 protein is CASSTSGRKEQYF. The CDR3 nucleotides are TGTGCCAGCTCGACTAGCGGGAGAAAGGAGCAGTACTTC.

V usage is TRBV11-3 and J usage is TRBJ2-1, with 9 bases that match TRBD1. This CDR3 has 14 residues. Germline CDR1 reads SGHNT; CDR2 reads YENEEA. V trimming: 6 bases; J trimming: 8 bases; junction bases outside the gene matches: 8. CDR3 in DNA: TGTGCCAGCAGTCTACAGGGGGCTTTACATGAGCAGTTCTTC. It is translated as CASSLQGALHEQFF.

The chain has TRBV18 and TRBJ1-1, with D possibly matching TRBD1 (5 bases). Germline V gene lookup returns CDR1 KGHSH and CDR2 LQKENI. This CDR3 region has 13 residues. Trimming left V 4 bases short and J 2 bases short, with 8 bases between. The CDR3 nucleotides are TGTGCCAGCTCACTGACAGTTAACACTGAAGCTTTCTTT. Protein: CASSLTVNTEAFF. Supplemented by reference TRBV18 and TRBJ1-1, the full variable domain reads NAGVMQNPRHLVRRRGQEARLRCSPMKGHSHVYWYRQLPEEGLKFMVYLQKENIIDESGMPKERFSAEFPKEGPSILRIQQVVRGDSAAYFCASSLTVNTEAFFGQGTRLTVV.